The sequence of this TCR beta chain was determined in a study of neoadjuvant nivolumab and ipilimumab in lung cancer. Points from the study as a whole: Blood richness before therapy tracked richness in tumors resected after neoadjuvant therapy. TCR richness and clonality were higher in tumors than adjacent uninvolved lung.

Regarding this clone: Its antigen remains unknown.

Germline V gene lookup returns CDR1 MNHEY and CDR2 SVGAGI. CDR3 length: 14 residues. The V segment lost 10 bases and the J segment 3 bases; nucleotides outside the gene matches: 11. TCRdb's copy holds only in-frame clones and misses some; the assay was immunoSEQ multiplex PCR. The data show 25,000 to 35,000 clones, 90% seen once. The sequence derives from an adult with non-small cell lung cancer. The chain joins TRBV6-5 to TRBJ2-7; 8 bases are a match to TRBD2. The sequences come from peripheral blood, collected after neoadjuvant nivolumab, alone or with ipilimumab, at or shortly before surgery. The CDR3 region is CATLGAGGSYEQYF. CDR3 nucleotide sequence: TGTGCCACCCTTGGGGCGGGGGGAAGCTACGAGCAGTACTTC.